This is a list of T cell receptor beta chains from one sample in a study of radiotherapy plus CTLA-4 blockade in lung cancer. The protocol was immunoSEQ multiplex PCR, while the TCRdb copy is restricted to in-frame clones and leaves out a portion. This sample carries some 100,000 clones, approximately 80% of them seen once, and the ten largest clones take roughly 15%. This sample comprised peripheral blood, obtained from a patient treated with radiotherapy plus ipilimumab. The receptors here all came from a human donor with non-small cell lung cancer that progressed on radiotherapy plus ipilimumab. The CDR3 runs from the conserved cysteine through the conserved F or W. A D gene is named only where the DNA matches it firmly. Size is omitted from some rows. Given values are once, few, many or a class for expanded clones.

d_call	clone_size	v_call	j_call	cdr3_aa	cdr3_nt
TRBD2	.	TRBV5-6	TRBJ2-7	CASSLILAGGQYF	TGTGCCAGCAGCTTGATACTAGCGGGAGGGCAGTACTTC
.	.	TRBV6-6	TRBJ1-4	CASSYREANEKLFF	TGTGCCAGCAGTTACAGGGAAGCAAATGAAAAACTGTTTTTT
TRBD1	.	TRBV7-9	TRBJ2-2	CASSQRQGSAGELFF	TGTGCCAGCAGTCAACGACAGGGGTCAGCCGGGGAGCTGTTTTTT
TRBD1	.	TRBV30	TRBJ1-6	CAWRDRGHNSPLHF	TGTGCCTGGCGTGACAGGGGGCATAATTCACCCCTCCACTTT
.	.	TRBV7-3	TRBJ2-7	CASSLSGGPGEQYF	TGTGCCAGCAGCTTATCCGGGGGGCCTGGCGAGCAGTACTTC
.	.	TRBV19	TRBJ1-5	CASSISGGGIQPQHF	TGTGCCAGTAGTATATCCGGGGGCGGGATTCAGCCCCAGCATTTT
.	.	TRBV20-1	TRBJ1-1	CSADLNTEAFF	TGCAGTGCTGACCTGAACACTGAAGCTTTCTTT
TRBD2	.	TRBV27	TRBJ2-7	CASSLMLAGYEQYF	TGTGCCAGCAGTTTAATGCTAGCGGGCTACGAGCAGTACTTC
.	.	TRBV7-9	TRBJ1-5	CASSLGSDQPQHF	TGTGCCAGCAGCTTAGGAAGCGATCAGCCCCAGCATTTT
.	.	TRBV6-5	TRBJ2-7	CASSYSGTADSYEQYF	TGTGCCAGCAGTTACTCCGGGACCGCCGACTCCTACGAGCAGTACTTC
.	few	TRBV25-1	TRBJ1-4	CASSDSRTSGEKLFF	TGTGCCAGCAGCGATTCCCGGACCTCGGGTGAAAAACTGTTTTTT
.	.	TRBV5-6	TRBJ1-2	CASSPGNYGYTF	TGTGCCAGCAGCCCGGGGAACTATGGCTACACCTTC
.	few	TRBV7-3	TRBJ2-7	CASSLLAYEQYF	TGTGCCAGCAGCTTACTAGCGTACGAGCAGTACTTC
TRBD2	once	TRBV7-2	TRBJ2-1	CASRPTRGTSGGDEQFF	TGTGCCAGCAGACCCACGCGAGGGACTAGCGGGGGGGATGAGCAGTTCTTC
TRBD1	.	TRBV4-2	TRBJ1-2	CASSPEQGAAIYGYTF	TGTGCCAGCAGCCCCGAACAGGGGGCAGCGATCTATGGCTACACCTTC
.	.	TRBV7-6	TRBJ2-5	CASSSRETQYF	TGTGCCAGCAGCTCACGTGAGACCCAGTACTTC
.	.	TRBV9	TRBJ2-3	CASSPDGSHSTDTQYF	TGTGCCAGCAGCCCCGATGGCTCCCATAGCACAGATACGCAGTATTTT
TRBD1	once	TRBV29-1	TRBJ1-2	CSVDTDRNYGYTF	TGCAGCGTTGACACGGACAGGAACTATGGCTACACCTTC
TRBD1	once	TRBV5-4	TRBJ1-1	CASSLTGGTEAFF	TGTGCCAGCAGCTTGACAGGGGGGACTGAAGCTTTCTTT
TRBD1	.	TRBV6-6	TRBJ2-1	CAYASPGQGANEQFF	TGTGCCTATGCCTCCCCGGGACAGGGGGCCAATGAGCAGTTCTTC
.	.	TRBV2	TRBJ1-1	CASRPGLASAFF	TGTGCCAGCAGACCCGGACTCGCCTCAGCTTTCTTT
.	.	TRBV7-9	TRBJ1-3	CASSSRVRLTSSGNTIYF	TGTGCCAGCAGCTCCAGAGTCCGACTGACATCCTCTGGAAACACCATATATTTT
TRBD1	.	TRBV27	TRBJ1-5	CASSGGWSQPQHF	TGTGCCAGCTCAGGGGGCTGGAGTCAGCCCCAGCATTTT